The 29 T cell receptor beta chains reported below all come from one sample, sequenced in a study of blood T cell repertoires in COVID-19. Here immunoSEQ multiplex PCR was the method, and the copy in TCRdb shows in-frame clones only, minus some. Of about 240,000 clones in the sample, approximately 83% were seen once. Sequenced input: PBMCs or T cells enriched from blood (not recorded which). Receptors originate from a middle-aged woman with acute COVID-19.

This clone was observed once. The chain employs TRBV5-6 and TRBJ2-1, with 9 bases that match TRBD2. Germline trimming cut 0 bases from V and 4 bases from J; bases unmatched to any gene: 5. CDR3 length: 16 residues. The germline V gene encodes CDR1 SGHDT and CDR2 YYEEEE. The CDR3 here is CASSLVATSGYNEQFF. The CDR3 bases are TGTGCCAGCAGCTTGGTTGCGACTAGCGGTTACAATGAGCAGTTCTTC.

About this clone: This may be a read error, as it is one base from a much larger clone. Other nucleotide sequences in the sample specify the same CDR3. The chain has TRBV4-1 and TRBJ2-5; 12 nucleotides line up with TRBD2. Trimming removed 4 bases from V and 1 base from J; junction bases left unmatched: 10. The CDR3 has 18 amino acids. Per germline, CDR1 MGHRA and CDR2 YSYEKL. The CDR3 loop reads CASSLRSTSGSAQETQYF. CDR3 coding DNA: TGCGCCAGCAGCCTCCGTTCGACTAGCGGGAGTGCCCAAGAGACCCAGTACTTC.

The V and J genes are TRBV5-1 and TRBJ2-1; TRBD2 matches at 9 bases. Germline V gene data show CDR1 as SGHRS and CDR2 as YFSETQ. CDR3 size: 15 residues. V trimming: 5 bases; J trimming: 3 bases; junction bases outside the gene matches: 6. CDR3: CASRSGTSSYNEQFF. CDR3 in DNA: TGCGCCAGCAGATCCGGGACTAGCAGCTACAATGAGCAGTTCTTC. The full variable domain, with the rest looked up from reference TRBV5-1 and TRBJ2-1, is KAGVTQTPRYLIKTRGQQVTLSCSPISGHRSVSWYQQTPGQGLQFLFEYFSETQRNKGNFPGRFSGRQFSNSRSEMNVSTLELGDSALYLCASRSGTSSYNEQFFGPGTRLTVL.

This clone has just one count. An end of the junction does not agree with germline; a read error may underlie this. The J gene is TRBJ2-1, the V gene TRBV7-7, with 9 positions matching TRBD2. This CDR3 has 16 amino acids. Germline assignment: CDR1 SSHAT and CDR2 FNYEAQ (reference sequence). CDR3 bases: TGTGCTAGCAGCTTAGGGGTGGCTAGCGGGATGGGTGAGCAGTTCTTC. Its translation is CASSLGVASGMGEQFF.

The chain couples TRBV27 to TRBJ2-6; perhaps TRBD2 as D (6 bases). From germline, CDR1 is MNHEY and CDR2 SMNVEV (reference sequence). The V end was cut by 7 bases, the J end by 0 bases, with 16 bases between. CDR3 length: 17 residues. The CDR3 nucleotides are TGTGCCAGCATCAGAAAAGGAGGGCCCTCTGGGGCCAACGTCCTGACTTTC. Residues: CASIRKGGPSGANVLTF.

The J gene is TRBJ1-1, the V gene TRBV7-3, with a tentative D call TRBD1 (5 bases). The CDR3 has 14 residues. Germline V gives CDR1 SGHTA, CDR2 FQGTGA. V was clipped by 6 bases and J by 3 bases, with 14 bases between them. The CDR3 region is CASRQGVEDTEAFF. The CDR3, as DNA: TGTGCCAGCAGGCAAGGGGTAGAGGACACTGAAGCTTTCTTT.

The V and J genes are TRBV19 and TRBJ2-3; D not resolved. Germline V gene lookup returns CDR1 LNHDA and CDR2 SQIVND (reference sequence). Deletions cut 3 bases from V and 4 bases from J, with 5 bases between. This CDR3 region has 12 residues. In DNA, the CDR3 is TGTGCCAGTAGTATTGGCCCAGATACGCAGTATTTT. Translating gives CASSIGPDTQYF.

About this clone: The same CDR3 arises from other DNA sequences in this sample as well. This sequence joins TRBV12-3 or TRBV12-4 and TRBJ1-5; 8 nucleotides align to TRBD1. The CDR3 is made up of 13 amino acids. With V trimmed by 6 bases and J by 6 bases, 4 bases remained unmatched. The CDR3 protein is CASRGTGGQPQHF. CDR3 coding DNA: TGTGCCAGCAGGGGGACAGGAGGTCAGCCCCAGCATTTT.

This chain connects TRBV27 to TRBJ2-7; TRBD1 matches 9 bases. The CDR3 loop spans 14 amino acids. The V gene end was trimmed by 4 bases and the J gene end by 6 bases; junction bases not matched to a gene: 7. The germline V gene encodes CDR1 MNHEY and CDR2 SMNVEV (reference sequence). CDR3 bases: TGTGCCAGCAGTTCAGGACAGGGGATGGTCGAGCAGTACTTC. Amino acids: CASSSGQGMVEQYF.

The chain carries TRBV19 and TRBJ1-1; the D is unclear. This CDR3 comprises 13 residues. V dropped 3 bases and J dropped 4 bases, with 9 bases sitting between them. CDR1 LNHDA and CDR2 SQIVND come from the germline V gene (reference sequence). In DNA, the CDR3 is TGTGCCAGTAGTATCGAGGCGGGCACTGAAGCTTTCTTT. Translating it yields CASSIEAGTEAFF.

The chain employs TRBV24-1 and TRBJ2-7; TRBD2 might be the D (6 bases). Looked up from germline, CDR1 is KGHDR and CDR2 is SFDVKD. The CDR3 is made up of 16 amino acids. The V and J ends lost 8 bases and 3 bases respectively, with 22 bases between them. CDR3 sequence: CATILKYRDSVYEQYF. The CDR3 DNA reads as TGTGCCACCATTTTGAAATACCGGGACTCGGTCTACGAGCAGTACTTC.

This chain links TRBV5-1 with TRBJ2-3; no firm D call. The V and J ends lost 2 bases and 6 bases respectively, with 7 bases between them. The germline gives CDR1 SGHRS, CDR2 YFSETQ. The CDR3 extends over 12 amino acids. The CDR3 loop is CASSLTVDTQYF. DNA for the CDR3: TGCGCCAGCAGCTTAACTGTGGATACGCAGTATTTT.

The chain employs TRBV7-3 and TRBJ2-7; 7 bases agree with TRBD2. V shed 5 bases and J 2 bases; nucleotides not matched to a gene: 3. The germline V gene has CDR1 SGHTA and CDR2 FQGTGA. CDR3 length equals 13 residues. The CDR3, as DNA: TGTGCCAGCAGCCGTGGGGGGGCCTACGAGCAGTACTTC. Protein: CASSRGGAYEQYF.

V is TRBV5-6 and J is TRBJ2-3, with TRBD2 matching 13 bases. The ends lost 4 bases at V and 3 bases at J; junction bases unmatched: 11. Germline-derived CDR1 and CDR2 are SGHDT and YYEEEE. The CDR3 sequence is 18 residues long. CDR3 DNA: TGTGCCAGCAGCGAGCCACAGGGGACTAGCGGGAAAACAGATACGCAGTATTTT. It translates to CASSEPQGTSGKTDTQYF.

The genes are TRBV27 and TRBJ2-7; 7 positions agree with TRBD1. This CDR3 contains 15 residues. The V segment lost 4 bases and the J segment 3 bases; nucleotides outside the gene matches: 9. Germline V gives CDR1 MNHEY, CDR2 SMNVEV (reference sequence). CDR3 nucleotide sequence: TGTGCCAGCAGTTCCCCCCGGACAGGTTTCTACGAGCAGTACTTC. Its protein product is CASSSPRTGFYEQYF.

The chain is built from TRBV5-1 and TRBJ2-7; 7 positions match TRBD2. CDR3 length: 16 amino acids. Germline V gene lookup returns CDR1 SGHRS and CDR2 YFSETQ. Trimming at V came to 0 bases and at J to 3 bases, leaving 9 bases not matched to a gene. CDR3 nucleotides: TGCGCCAGCAGCTTGGCGGCTAGCCCGGGAGGCTACGAGCAGTACTTC. Translation gives CASSLAASPGGYEQYF.

This clone turned up a few times. The chain links TRBV30 to TRBJ1-1; D remains ambiguous. The length of the CDR3 is 16 residues. Germline loops: CDR1 GTSNPN, CDR2 SVGIG (reference sequence). With 8 bases removed from V and 3 bases from J, the gap between germline ends came to 25 bases. Here the CDR3 DNA reads TGTGCCAGTAGCGCGGGTCCAGGCCTACAGCACACTGAAGCTTTCTTT. Translated, it gives CASSAGPGLQHTEAFF.

The chain combines TRBV6-2 or TRBV6-3 with TRBJ1-2; TRBD1 agrees at 7 bases. CDR1 is MNHEY, CDR2 SVGEGT, per germline. The CDR3 has 12 residues. V shed 6 bases, J shed 4 bases, and the junction held 2 bases outside the gene matches. The CDR3 loop is CASSRGTYGYTF. The CDR3 nucleotides read TGTGCCAGCAGCAGGGGGACCTATGGCTACACCTTC.

The chain recombines TRBV5-8 with TRBJ2-7, with 12 bases lining up with TRBD1. The CDR3 has 15 residues. Trimming at V came to 4 bases and at J to 4 bases, leaving 6 bases not matched to a gene. Per the germline V gene, CDR1 is SGHTS and CDR2 is YDEGEE. CDR3 DNA: TGTGCCAGCAGCCGCGGGACAGGGGGCGCGTACGAGCAGTACTTC. Its translation is CASSRGTGGAYEQYF.

The chain couples TRBV5-5 to TRBJ1-5; unclear D gene. Per the germline V gene, CDR1 is SGHKS and CDR2 is YYEKEE (reference sequence). V was clipped by 0 bases and J by 7 bases, with 11 bases between them. The CDR3 totals 14 residues. The CDR3 loop reads CASSLANTGQPQHF. DNA of the CDR3: TGTGCCAGCAGCTTGGCCAACACGGGGCAGCCCCAGCATTTT.

The J gene is TRBJ1-3, the V gene TRBV6-5; D not resolved. From germline, CDR1 is MNHEY and CDR2 SVGAGI. The length of the CDR3 is 14 residues. Trimming shortened V by 9 bases and J by 0 bases, and 12 bases separated the two germline ends. CDR3 in DNA: TGTGCCAGTAGCAACGGCTTCTCTGGAAACACCATATATTTT. It specifies CASSNGFSGNTIYF.

In the case of this clone: This sample includes further DNA sequences coding for the same CDR3. The rearrangement links TRBV11-3 to TRBJ2-1; TRBD2 might be the D (6 bases). With 2 bases removed from V and 5 bases from J, the gap between germline ends came to 13 bases. Germline lookup yields CDR1 SGHNT and CDR2 YENEEA. The CDR3 extends over 15 amino acids. For the CDR3, the DNA is TGTGCCAGCAGCTTAAGGCGGTGGGGGGACAATGAGCAGTTCTTC. Protein sequence: CASSLRRWGDNEQFF.

This rearrangement joins TRBV2 to TRBJ2-1, with 8 bases aligning to TRBD2. The length of the CDR3 is 11 residues. Germline assignment: CDR1 SNHLY and CDR2 FYNNEI. Germline trimming cut 7 bases from V and 9 bases from J; bases unmatched to any gene: 2. The CDR3 nucleotides read TGTGCCAGCACCCTAGCGGGTGAGCAGTTCTTC. It yields the protein CASTLAGEQFF.

The chain has TRBV6-1 and TRBJ1-2, with TRBD1 matching 10 bases. V lost 2 bases and J lost 3; bases outside the gene matches: 6. The length of the CDR3 is 16 residues. CDR1 is MNHNS and CDR2 is SASEGT in the germline V gene. The CDR3: CASSEWDRGLDYGYTF. For the CDR3, the DNA is TGTGCCAGCAGTGAATGGGACAGGGGTTTGGACTATGGCTACACCTTC.

The chain employs TRBV24-1 and TRBJ1-5; tentative D call: TRBD1 (6 bases). The CDR3 has 16 residues. Germline V gene sequence: CDR1 KGHDR, CDR2 SFDVKD. The V end lost 4 bases, the J end lost 0 bases, and 12 bases lay between the germline ends. The CDR3 spells CATSDNGQYSNQPQHF. For the CDR3, the DNA is TGTGCCACCAGTGACAACGGACAGTATAGCAATCAGCCCCAGCATTTT.

This chain uses TRBV30 with TRBJ1-6; tentatively, D is TRBD1 (6 bases). This CDR3 is 15 amino acids long. Trimming stripped 1 base from V and 10 bases from J, with 17 bases between. Germline values: CDR1 GTSNPN, CDR2 SVGIG (reference sequence). CDR3 nucleotide sequence: TGTGCCTGGAGTGGGACGACGCAGGGGCGGTCACCCCTCCACTTT. Protein: CAWSGTTQGRSPLHF.

This clone was recorded a few times. V gene TRBV10-1 combines with J gene TRBJ2-1; D is unclear. The CDR3 totals 13 residues. CDR1 and CDR2 from the germline V gene are WNHNN and SYGVQD (reference sequence). V was pared by 7 bases and J by 0 bases, with 7 bases between. The CDR3 spells CASTHSSYNEQFF. The CDR3 DNA follows: TGCGCCAGCACCCACAGCTCCTACAATGAGCAGTTCTTC.

This chain's CDR3 is CAWGTGIAHGELFF. CDR3 DNA: TGTGCCTGGGGGACCGGGATCGCACACGGGGAGCTGTTTTTT. The chain joins TRBV30 to TRBJ2-2; TRBD1 or TRBD2 may be the D gene (5 bases each). The CDR3 loop spans 14 amino acids. Germline V CDR1 and CDR2: GTSNPN, SVGIG (reference sequence). Trimming shortened V by 5 bases and J by 7 bases, and 17 bases separated the two germline ends.

This clone was seen ten or more times. The chain joins TRBV28 to TRBJ1-2; 9 bases fit TRBD1. J was trimmed by 10 bases and V by 2 bases; bases with no gene match: 8. This CDR3 is built from 14 residues. Germline V CDR1 and CDR2: MDHEN, SYDVKM. CDR3 amino acids: CASSLGGTGKDYTF. In nucleotides, the CDR3 is TGTGCCAGCAGTTTAGGAGGGACAGGGAAGGACTACACCTTC.